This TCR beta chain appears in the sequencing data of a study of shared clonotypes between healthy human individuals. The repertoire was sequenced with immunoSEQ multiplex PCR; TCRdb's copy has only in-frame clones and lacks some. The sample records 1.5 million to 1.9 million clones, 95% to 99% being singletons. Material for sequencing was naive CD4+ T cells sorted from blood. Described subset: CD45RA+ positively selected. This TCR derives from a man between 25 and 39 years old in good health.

The CDR3 here is CASSLQVRTEAFF. CDR3 coding DNA: TGTGCCAGCAGTTTACAGGTTAGGACTGAAGCTTTCTTT. This rearrangement joins TRBV7-2 to TRBJ1-1; TRBD1 might be the D (5 bases). V shed 6 bases and J shed 5 bases, with 13 bases lying between them. Germline loops: CDR1 SGHTA, CDR2 FQGNSA. This CDR3 contains 13 residues.